A selection of T cell receptor beta chains follows, all from one sample in a study of blood T cell repertoires in COVID-19. Profiled with immunoSEQ multiplex PCR; TCRdb holds only in-frame clones, not every one. The table lists about 220,000 clones, around 86% of them singletons. Material: peripheral blood. The receptors shown here come from a woman of 80 years or more with COVID-19, enrolled during active disease. Each CDR3 is given with its conserved first and last residue. D genes are given only for firm matches. Clone size is stated in some rows and not others, as once, few, many or a class when expanded.

D gene	clone size	J gene	V gene	CDR3 protein	CDR3 DNA
-	-	TRBJ1-1	TRBV9	CASSVGYGEAFF	TGTGCCAGCAGCGTAGGTTACGGGGAAGCTTTCTTT
-	-	TRBJ2-5	TRBV7-3	CASSRGGFQETQYF	TGTGCCAGCAGCCGAGGTGGATTCCAAGAGACCCAGTACTTC
TRBD1	-	TRBJ1-2	TRBV29-1	CSVGTGGYGYTF	TGCAGCGTCGGGACAGGGGGTTATGGCTACACCTTC
-	-	TRBJ1-1	TRBV7-8	CASSGTQPLSQAFF	TGTGCCAGCAGCGGTACACAGCCCCTATCGCAGGCTTTCTTT
-	-	TRBJ2-6	TRBV18	CASSVQGTGANVLTF	TGTGCCAGCTCAGTACAGGGAACTGGGGCCAACGTCCTGACTTTC
TRBD1	-	TRBJ2-7	TRBV13	CASSLRTGTYEQYF	TGTGCCAGCAGCTTACGGACAGGGACCTACGAGCAGTACTTC
TRBD2	-	TRBJ2-3	TRBV4-1	CASSSRRGGADTQYF	TGCGCCAGCAGCAGTCGGCGGGGGGGGGCAGATACGCAGTATTTT
TRBD2	-	TRBJ2-1	TRBV7-2	CASSLSSGSGEQFF	TGTGCCAGCAGCTTAAGTAGCGGGAGCGGTGAGCAGTTCTTC
-	-	TRBJ1-1	TRBV25-1	CASSEYSRELNTEAFF	TGTGCCAGCAGTGAATATTCCCGAGAGCTGAACACTGAAGCTTTCTTT
-	-	TRBJ1-1	TRBV6-5	CASSYGNRVNTEAFF	TGTGCCAGCAGTTACGGGAACAGGGTGAACACTGAAGCTTTCTTT
-	-	TRBJ2-7	TRBV5-1	CASSLGQSSYEQYF	TGCGCCAGCAGCTTGGGACAGAGCTCCTACGAGCAGTACTTC
TRBD2	-	TRBJ2-3	TRBV7-3	CASSLTSGRTDTQYF	TGTGCCAGCAGCCTGACTAGCGGGAGAACAGATACGCAGTATTTT
-	-	TRBJ1-1	TRBV12-3/TRBV12-4	CASARRGAEEAFF	TGTGCCAGCGCTCGTCGGGGAGCGGAAGAAGCTTTCTTT
-	-	TRBJ2-3	TRBV7-9	CASSLVGDTQYF	TGTGCCAGCAGCTTAGTCGGGGATACGCAGTATTTT
TRBD1	once	TRBJ2-7	TRBV27	CASRRTGNEQYF	TGTGCCAGCAGAAGGACAGGGAACGAGCAGTACTTC
-	-	TRBJ2-7	TRBV5-1	CASSPPGVSEQYF	TGCGCCAGCAGCCCCCCGGGGGTTAGCGAGCAGTACTTC
TRBD1	once	TRBJ1-4	TRBV2	CASRTQGTEKLFF	TGTGCCAGCAGGACACAGGGGACTGAAAAACTGTTTTTT
-	-	TRBJ2-1	TRBV12-5	CASGLGTESNEQFF	TGTGCTAGTGGTTTGGGGACAGAATCGAATGAGCAGTTCTTC
-	-	TRBJ2-7	TRBV29-1	CSVGGGAGEQYF	TGCAGCGTTGGAGGGGGGGCAGGCGAGCAGTACTTC
-	-	TRBJ1-2	TRBV14	CASSQDRRLSNYGYTF	TGTGCCAGCAGCCAAGATAGGAGGCTATCTAACTATGGCTACACCTTC
TRBD2	-	TRBJ2-3	TRBV7-9	CASSHGLAGSSTDTQYF	TGTGCCAGCAGCCACGGACTAGCGGGATCTAGCACAGATACGCAGTATTTT
-	-	TRBJ1-5	TRBV5-6	CASSLKPGDQPQHF	TGTGCCAGCAGCCTGAAACCAGGGGACCAGCCCCAGCATTTT
-	once	TRBJ1-5	TRBV30	CAWSRQHSNQPQHF	TGTGCCTGGAGTAGACAGCATAGCAATCAGCCCCAGCATTTT
TRBD2	-	TRBJ2-7	TRBV13	CASSYTSGEEQYF	TGTGCCAGCAGTTATACTAGCGGGGAAGAGCAGTACTTC
TRBD1	-	TRBJ1-1	TRBV7-6	CASSLVVGGGTEAFF	TGTGCCAGCAGCTTAGTGGTAGGGGGCGGCACTGAAGCTTTCTTT